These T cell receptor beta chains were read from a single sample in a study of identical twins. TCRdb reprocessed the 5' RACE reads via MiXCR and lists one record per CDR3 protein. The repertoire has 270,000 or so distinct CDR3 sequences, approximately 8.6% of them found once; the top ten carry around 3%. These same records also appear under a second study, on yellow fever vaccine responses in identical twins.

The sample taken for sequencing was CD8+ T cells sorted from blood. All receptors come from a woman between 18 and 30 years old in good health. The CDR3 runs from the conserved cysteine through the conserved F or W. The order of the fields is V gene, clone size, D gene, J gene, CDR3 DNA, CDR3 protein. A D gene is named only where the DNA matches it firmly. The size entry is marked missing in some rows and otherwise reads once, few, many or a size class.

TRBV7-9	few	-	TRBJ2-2	TGTGCCAGCAGCCTGAACTATAACACCGGGGAGCTGTTTTTT	CASSLNYNTGELFF
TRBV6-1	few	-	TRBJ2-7	TGTGCCAGCAGCCCAGGGGGGCTCGGCTACGAGCAGTACTTC	CASSPGGLGYEQYF
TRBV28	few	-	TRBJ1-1	TGTGCCAGCAGTACTTACAGGGATACTGAAGCTTTCTTT	CASSTYRDTEAFF
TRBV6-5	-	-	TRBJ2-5	TGTGCCAGCAGTTACTCGGGCAGCCTGTACCAAGAGACCCAGTACTTC	CASSYSGSLYQETQYF
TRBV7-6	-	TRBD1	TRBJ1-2	TGTGCCAGCAGCTTAGCGGTGGCAGGGGGCGTCTATGGCTACACCTTC	CASSLAVAGGVYGYTF
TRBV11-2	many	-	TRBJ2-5	TGTGCCAGCAGCTTAGCGTCTAGCGCTCTGGAGACCCAGTACTTC	CASSLASSALETQYF
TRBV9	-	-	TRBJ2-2	TGTGCCAGCAGCGTAGAGGTGGTCGGGGAGCTGTTTTTT	CASSVEVVGELFF
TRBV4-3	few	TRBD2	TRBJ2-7	TGCGCCAGCAGCCAACAGGGACTAGCGAGCTACGAGCAGTACTTC	CASSQQGLASYEQYF
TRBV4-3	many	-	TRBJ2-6	TGCGCCAGCAGCCAAGAGCAGGGCTCTGGGGCCAACGTCCTGACTTTC	CASSQEQGSGANVLTF
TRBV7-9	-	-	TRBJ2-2	TGTGCCAGCAGCTCCAACAGGGACTCCGGGGAGCTGTTTTTT	CASSSNRDSGELFF
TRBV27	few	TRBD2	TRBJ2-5	TGTGCCAGCGGGAGCGGGGGGTACCAAGAGACCCAGTACTTC	CASGSGGYQETQYF
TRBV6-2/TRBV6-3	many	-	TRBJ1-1	TGTGCCAGCAATAGGGGCGGAAACGAAGCTTTCTTT	CASNRGGNEAFF
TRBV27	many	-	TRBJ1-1	TGTGCCAGCAAGGGGGGTTTGGACACTGAAGCTTTCTTT	CASKGGLDTEAFF
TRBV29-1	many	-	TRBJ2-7	TGCAGCGCCACGGACGGCCTAAGGACCTACGAGCAGTACTTC	CSATDGLRTYEQYF
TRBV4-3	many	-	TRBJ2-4	TGCGCCAGCAGCCCAAAACGGGGGAACATTCAGTACTTC	CASSPKRGNIQYF
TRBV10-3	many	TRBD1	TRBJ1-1	TGTGCCATCAGAGGGCCTGACAGGGACACTGAAGCTTTCTTT	CAIRGPDRDTEAFF
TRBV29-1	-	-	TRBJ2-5	TGCAGCGCCCCCACGGGTCCGGAGACCCAGTACTTC	CSAPTGPETQYF
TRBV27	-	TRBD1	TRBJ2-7	TGTGCCAGCAGTCCGCGGGTCCCAGGGACAGGGAATAACTACGAGCAGTACTTC	CASSPRVPGTGNNYEQYF
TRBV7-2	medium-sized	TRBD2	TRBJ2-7	TGTGCCAGCAGCCCGGATTCTAGCGGATCCTACGAGCAGTACTTC	CASSPDSSGSYEQYF
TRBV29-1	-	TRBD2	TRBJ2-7	TGCAGCGTTGAGGGACTAGCGGGAGAAACTAACTCCTACGAGCAGTACTTC	CSVEGLAGETNSYEQYF
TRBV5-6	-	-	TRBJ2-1	TGTGCCAGCAGCTTGGCCAGTGCTCTGCGGGAGAGGGGGTCCTACAATGAGCAGTTCTTC	CASSLASALRERGSYNEQFF
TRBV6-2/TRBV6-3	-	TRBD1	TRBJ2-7	TGTGCCAGCAGTCCGACAGGGACCCCTTACGAGCAGTACTTC	CASSPTGTPYEQYF
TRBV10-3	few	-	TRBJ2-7	TGTGCCATCAGTGAGCCAAGCTCCTACGAGCAGTACTTC	CAISEPSSYEQYF
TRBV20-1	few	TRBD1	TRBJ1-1	TGCAGTGCTAGAAACAGGGGCATTTATGAAGCTTTCTTT	CSARNRGIYEAFF
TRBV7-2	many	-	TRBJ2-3	TGTGCCAGCAGCCTTTATTACACAGATACGCAGTATTTT	CASSLYYTDTQYF
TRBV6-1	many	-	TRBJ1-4	TGTGCCAGCAGCCCGGTTGAAGGGGGAGGCCATGAAAAACTGTTTTTT	CASSPVEGGGHEKLFF
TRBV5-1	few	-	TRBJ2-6	TGCGCCAGCAGCACAGGGACCTCTGGGGCCAACGTCCTGACTTTC	CASSTGTSGANVLTF
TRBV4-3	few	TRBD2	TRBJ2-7	TGCGCCAGCAGCCAGAGGACTAGCGGGGCCTACGAGCAGTACTTC	CASSQRTSGAYEQYF
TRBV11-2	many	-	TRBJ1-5	TGTGCCAGCAGCCATATGGGGCCCCAGCATTTT	CASSHMGPQHF
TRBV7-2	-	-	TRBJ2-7	TGTGCCAGCAGCTTAAAAACCAGGGCCAACGAGCAGTACTTC	CASSLKTRANEQYF
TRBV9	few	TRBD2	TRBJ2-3	TGTGCCAGCAGCGGGGGACTAGTGGGTTACACAGATACGCAGTATTTT	CASSGGLVGYTDTQYF
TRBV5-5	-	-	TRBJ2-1	TGTGCCAGCAGCTTGGATTTGAGGAGCTCCTACAATGAGCAGTTCTTC	CASSLDLRSSYNEQFF
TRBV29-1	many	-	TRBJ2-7	TGCAGCGTTGTTTTCCCCCCTTCGGGGGAGCAGTACTTC	CSVVFPPSGEQYF
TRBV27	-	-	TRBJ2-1	TGTGCCAGCAGTTTTAGGCTATCTTACAATGAGCAGTTCTTC	CASSFRLSYNEQFF
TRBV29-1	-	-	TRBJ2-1	TGCAGCGTTGATCTTAGGGGAGAGCAGTTCTTC	CSVDLRGEQFF
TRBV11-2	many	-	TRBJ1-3	TGTGCCAGCAGGTTAACCTTAGCGAGTTCCCTTTCTGGAAACACCATATATTTT	CASRLTLASSLSGNTIYF
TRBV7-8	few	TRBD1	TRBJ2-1	TGTGCCAGCAGCTGGCGGGGACAGGGGATTGTAAATGAGCAGTTCTTC	CASSWRGQGIVNEQFF
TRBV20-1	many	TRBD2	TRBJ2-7	TGCAGTGCCCAGACCCCGACTAGCGGGAGAGTAGCGTACGAGCAGTACTTC	CSAQTPTSGRVAYEQYF
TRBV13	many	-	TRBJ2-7	TGTGCCAGCAGCTTAGATACCAGCGAGCAGTACTTC	CASSLDTSEQYF
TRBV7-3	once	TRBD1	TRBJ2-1	TGTGCCAGCAGCAACCACACCGACAGGGTTGAGTCCTACAATGAGCAGTTCTTC	CASSNHTDRVESYNEQFF
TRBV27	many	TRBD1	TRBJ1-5	TGTGCCAGCAGTCAAGACAGGGGGCGTCAGCCCCAGCATTTT	CASSQDRGRQPQHF
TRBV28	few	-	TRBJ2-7	TGTGCCAGCGCTCAGCAGGGGCGAACCTACGAGCAGTACTTC	CASAQQGRTYEQYF
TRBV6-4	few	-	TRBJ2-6	TGTGCCAGCAGTGACTCAGGGGAAACGGTCTCTGGGGCCAACGTCCTGACTTTC	CASSDSGETVSGANVLTF
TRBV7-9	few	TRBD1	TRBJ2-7	TGTGCCAGCAGCGACGACAGGGGGCCATTCTCCTACGAGCAGTACTTC	CASSDDRGPFSYEQYF
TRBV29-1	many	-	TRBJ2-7	TGCAGCGTTGGAGTGGAGGGCAGGGTCCGGGACGAGCAGTACTTC	CSVGVEGRVRDEQYF
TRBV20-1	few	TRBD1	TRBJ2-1	TGCAGTGCTAGAGAAGGGACAGCCACCTACAATGAGCAGTTCTTC	CSAREGTATYNEQFF
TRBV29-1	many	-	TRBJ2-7	TGCAGCGTTGTTCAGGGATACGAGCAGTACTTC	CSVVQGYEQYF
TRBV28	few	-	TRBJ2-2	TGTGCCAGCAGCCCCCTCGCGGGCCTTCTCACCGGGGAGCTGTTTTTT	CASSPLAGLLTGELFF
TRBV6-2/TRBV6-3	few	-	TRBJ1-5	TGTGCCAGCAGGCCCGTGTCCGGGGCTCAGCCCCAGCATTTT	CASRPVSGAQPQHF
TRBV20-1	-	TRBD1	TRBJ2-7	TGCAGTGCTAAAGGGGGCGTAAGCTCCTACGAGCAGTACTTC	CSAKGGVSSYEQYF
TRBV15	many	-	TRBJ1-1	TGTGCCACCAGCAGAGATTTGACTCTGGGGATGATGAACACTGAAGCTTTCTTT	CATSRDLTLGMMNTEAFF
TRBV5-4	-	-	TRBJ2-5	TGTGCCAGCAGCTCGGGGACACCCGAGACCCAGTACTTC	CASSSGTPETQYF
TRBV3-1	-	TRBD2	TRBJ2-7	TGTGCCAGCAGCCAAGATATGGGACTAGCGGGAGGTCTCTACGAGCAGTACTTC	CASSQDMGLAGGLYEQYF
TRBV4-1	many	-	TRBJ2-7	TGCGCCAGCAGAAGGGGGGGCGGTTACGAGCAGTACTTC	CASRRGGGYEQYF
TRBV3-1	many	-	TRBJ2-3	TGTGCCAGCAGCCAAGATCACGAGGATACGCAGTATTTT	CASSQDHEDTQYF
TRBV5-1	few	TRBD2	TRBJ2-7	TGCGCCAGCAGCGTCGCGGGGGGACCCTACGAGCAGTACTTC	CASSVAGGPYEQYF
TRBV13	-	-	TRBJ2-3	TGTGCCAGCAGCTCCTCCCTGGACTGGGCTGCGCAGTATTTT	CASSSSLDWAAQYF
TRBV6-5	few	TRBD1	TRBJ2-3	TGTGCCAGCATTATCCGGGACAGGCAACCAGATACGCAGTATTTT	CASIIRDRQPDTQYF
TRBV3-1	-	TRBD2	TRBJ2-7	TGTGCCAGCAGCCCAGCCGGGACTAGCGGGGACTCCTACGAGCAGTACTTC	CASSPAGTSGDSYEQYF